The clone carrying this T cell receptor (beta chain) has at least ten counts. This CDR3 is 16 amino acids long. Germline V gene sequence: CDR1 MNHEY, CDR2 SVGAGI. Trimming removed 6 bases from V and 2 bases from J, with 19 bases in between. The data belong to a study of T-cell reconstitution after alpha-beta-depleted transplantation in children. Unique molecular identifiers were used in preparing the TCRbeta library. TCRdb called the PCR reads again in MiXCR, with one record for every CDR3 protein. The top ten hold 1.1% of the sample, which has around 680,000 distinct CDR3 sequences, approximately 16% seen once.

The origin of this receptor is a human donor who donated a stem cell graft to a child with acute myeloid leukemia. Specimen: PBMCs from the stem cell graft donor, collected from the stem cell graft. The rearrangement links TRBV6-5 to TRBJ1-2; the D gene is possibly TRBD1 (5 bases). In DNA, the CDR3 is TGTGCCAGCAGCTCACCCTTCCTCCCAGGGAACTATGGCTACACCTTC. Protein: CASSSPFLPGNYGYTF.